This T cell receptor (beta chain) was recorded in a study of blood T cells in healthy people across ages. General study findings and limits: Observed TCR beta diversity per million T cells went down as age went up. This fall followed a roughly linear course with age.

The second PCR ran roughly 7 to 12 cycles with a sample-barcoded 5' primer and J-beta primers. Using its own MiXCR run on the 5' RACE reads, TCRdb lists one record per CDR3 protein. The sample carries some 900,000 distinct CDR3 sequences, 40% to 60% recorded once. Turning to this clonotype: The antigen remains undetermined.

CDR1 is SGHTA, CDR2 FQGNSA, per germline. Trimming cost V 1 base and J 2 bases; bases outside gene matches: 6. The CDR3 is 16 residues long. V gene TRBV7-2 combines with J gene TRBJ2-3, with TRBD1 identical over 7 bases. Sequenced input: blood. The TCR comes from a young man in good health. This chain's CDR3 is CASSLEGGGPTDTQYF. CDR3 nucleotide sequence: TGTGCCAGCAGCTTAGAAGGGGGCGGACCCACAGATACGCAGTATTTT.